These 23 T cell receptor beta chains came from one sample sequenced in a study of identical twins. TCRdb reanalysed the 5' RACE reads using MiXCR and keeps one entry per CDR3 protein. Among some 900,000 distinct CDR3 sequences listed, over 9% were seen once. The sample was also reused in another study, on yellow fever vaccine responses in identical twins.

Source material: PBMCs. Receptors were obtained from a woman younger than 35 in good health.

The chain's CDR3 is CASSPPNPGGEQYF. CDR3 nucleotides: TGTGCCAGCTCACCACCAAACCCAGGGGGCGAGCAGTACTTC. The genes are TRBV18 and TRBJ2-7; 7 bases line up with TRBD1. The CDR3 has 14 residues. CDR1 is KGHSH and CDR2 is LQKENI in the germline V gene. V gave up 0 bases and J gave up 6 bases; unmatched junction bases: 5. Complete variable domain (other parts from reference TRBV18 and TRBJ2-7): NAGVMQNPRHLVRRRGQEARLRCSPMKGHSHVYWYRQLPEEGLKFMVYLQKENIIDESGMPKERFSAEFPKEGPSILRIQQVVRGDSAAYFCASSPPNPGGEQYFGPGTRLTVT.

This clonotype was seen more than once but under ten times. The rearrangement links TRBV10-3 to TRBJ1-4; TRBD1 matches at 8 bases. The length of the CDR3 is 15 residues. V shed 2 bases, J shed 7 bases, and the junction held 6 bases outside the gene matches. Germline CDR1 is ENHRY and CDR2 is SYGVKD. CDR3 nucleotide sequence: TGTGCCATCAGTGAGGCGGACAGGGTCTTTGAAAAACTGTTTTTT. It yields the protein CAISEADRVFEKLFF.

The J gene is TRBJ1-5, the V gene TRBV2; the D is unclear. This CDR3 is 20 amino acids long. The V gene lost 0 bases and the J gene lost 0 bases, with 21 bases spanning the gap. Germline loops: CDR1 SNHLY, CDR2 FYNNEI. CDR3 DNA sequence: TGTGCCAGCAGTGAAGCTCGGTCACGGCTACAAGGTTATAGCAATCAGCCCCAGCATTTT. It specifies CASSEARSRLQGYSNQPQHF.

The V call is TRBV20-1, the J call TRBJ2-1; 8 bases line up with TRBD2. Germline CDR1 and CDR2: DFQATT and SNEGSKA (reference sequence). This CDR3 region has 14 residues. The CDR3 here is CSPKVTSGNNEQFF. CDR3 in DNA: TGCAGCCCAAAGGTCACTAGCGGAAACAATGAGCAGTTCTTC.

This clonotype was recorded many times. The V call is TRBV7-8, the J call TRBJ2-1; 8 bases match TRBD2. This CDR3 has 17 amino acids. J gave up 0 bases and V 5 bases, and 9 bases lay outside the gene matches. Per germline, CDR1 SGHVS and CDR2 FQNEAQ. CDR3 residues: CASSPGLARYSYNEQFF. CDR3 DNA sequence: TGTGCCAGCAGCCCAGGACTAGCCCGTTACTCCTACAATGAGCAGTTCTTC.

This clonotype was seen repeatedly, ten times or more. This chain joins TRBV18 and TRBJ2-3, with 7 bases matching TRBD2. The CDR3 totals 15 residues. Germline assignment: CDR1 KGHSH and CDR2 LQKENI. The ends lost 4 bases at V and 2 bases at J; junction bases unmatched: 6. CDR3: CASSRVAGDTDTQYF. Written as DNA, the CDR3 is TGTGCCAGCTCACGGGTGGCGGGAGACACAGATACGCAGTATTTT.

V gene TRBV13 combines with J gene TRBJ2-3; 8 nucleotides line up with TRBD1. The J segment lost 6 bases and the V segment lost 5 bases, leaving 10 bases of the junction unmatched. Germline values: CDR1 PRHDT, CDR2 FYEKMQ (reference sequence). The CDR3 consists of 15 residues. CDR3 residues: CASSKMDRVPDTQYF. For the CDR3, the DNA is TGTGCCAGCAGCAAAATGGACAGGGTACCCGATACGCAGTATTTT.

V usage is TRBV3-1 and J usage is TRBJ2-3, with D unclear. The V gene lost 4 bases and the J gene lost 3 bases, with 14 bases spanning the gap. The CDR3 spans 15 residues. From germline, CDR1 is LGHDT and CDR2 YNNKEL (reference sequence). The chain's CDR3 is CASSPTPGFTDTQYF. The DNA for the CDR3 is TGTGCCAGCAGCCCCACCCCGGGTTTTACAGATACGCAGTATTTT.

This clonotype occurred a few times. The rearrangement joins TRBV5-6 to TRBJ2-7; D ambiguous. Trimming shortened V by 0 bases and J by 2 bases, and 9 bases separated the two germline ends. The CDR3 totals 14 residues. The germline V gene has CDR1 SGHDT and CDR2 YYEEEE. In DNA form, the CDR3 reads TGTGCCAGCAGCTTGGGGCAGCCTACCTACGAGCAGTACTTC. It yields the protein CASSLGQPTYEQYF.

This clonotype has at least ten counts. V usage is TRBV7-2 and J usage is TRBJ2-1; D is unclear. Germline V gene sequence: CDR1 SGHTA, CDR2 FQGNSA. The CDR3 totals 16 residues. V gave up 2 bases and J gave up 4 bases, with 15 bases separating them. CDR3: CASSLPPGLAYNEQFF. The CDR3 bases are TGTGCCAGCAGCTTACCACCCGGGTTGGCATACAATGAGCAGTTCTTC.

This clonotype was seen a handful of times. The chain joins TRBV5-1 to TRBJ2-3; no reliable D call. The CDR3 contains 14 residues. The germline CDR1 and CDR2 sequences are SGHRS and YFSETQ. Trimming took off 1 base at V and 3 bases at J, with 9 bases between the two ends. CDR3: CASSLFMSTDTQYF. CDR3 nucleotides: TGCGCCAGCAGCTTGTTCATGTCGACAGATACGCAGTATTTT.

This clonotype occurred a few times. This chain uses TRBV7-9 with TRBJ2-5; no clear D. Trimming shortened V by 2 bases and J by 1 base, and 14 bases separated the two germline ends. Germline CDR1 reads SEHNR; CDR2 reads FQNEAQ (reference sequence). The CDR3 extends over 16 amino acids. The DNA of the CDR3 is TGTGCCAGCAGCTTAACCCCTCTTTCGAGCCAAGAGACCCAGTACTTC. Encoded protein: CASSLTPLSSQETQYF.

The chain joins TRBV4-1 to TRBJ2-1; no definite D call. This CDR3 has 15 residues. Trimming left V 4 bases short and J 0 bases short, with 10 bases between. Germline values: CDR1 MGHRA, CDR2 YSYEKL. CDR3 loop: CASSPRTHSYNEQFF. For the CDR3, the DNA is TGCGCCAGCAGCCCCCGGACCCACTCCTACAATGAGCAGTTCTTC.

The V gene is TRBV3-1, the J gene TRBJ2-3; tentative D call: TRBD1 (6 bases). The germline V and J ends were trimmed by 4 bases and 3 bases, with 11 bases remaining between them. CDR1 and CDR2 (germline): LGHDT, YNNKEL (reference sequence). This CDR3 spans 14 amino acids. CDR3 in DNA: TGTGCCAGCAGCCGACAGGCCGAGACAGATACGCAGTATTTT. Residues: CASSRQAETDTQYF.

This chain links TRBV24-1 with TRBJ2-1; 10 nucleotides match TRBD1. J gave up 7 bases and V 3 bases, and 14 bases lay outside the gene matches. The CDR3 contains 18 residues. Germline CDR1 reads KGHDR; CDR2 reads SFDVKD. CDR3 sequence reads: CATSDRDTGTGVGNEQFF. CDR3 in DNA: TGTGCCACCAGTGATCGCGACACCGGGACAGGGGTTGGGAATGAGCAGTTCTTC.

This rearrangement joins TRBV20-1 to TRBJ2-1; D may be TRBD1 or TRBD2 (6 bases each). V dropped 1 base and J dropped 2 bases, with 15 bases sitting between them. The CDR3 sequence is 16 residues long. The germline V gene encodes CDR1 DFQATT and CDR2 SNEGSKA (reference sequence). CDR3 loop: CSARARGQTTYNEQFF. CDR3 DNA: TGCAGTGCTAGAGCGCGGGGACAAACAACCTACAATGAGCAGTTCTTC.

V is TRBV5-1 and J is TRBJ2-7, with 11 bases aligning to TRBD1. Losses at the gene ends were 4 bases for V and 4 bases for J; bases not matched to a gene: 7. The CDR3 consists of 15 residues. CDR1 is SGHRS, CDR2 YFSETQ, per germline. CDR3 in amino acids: CASSTGTGGRYEQYV. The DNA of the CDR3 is TGCGCCAGCAGCACCGGGACAGGGGGGAGATACGAGCAGTACGTC.

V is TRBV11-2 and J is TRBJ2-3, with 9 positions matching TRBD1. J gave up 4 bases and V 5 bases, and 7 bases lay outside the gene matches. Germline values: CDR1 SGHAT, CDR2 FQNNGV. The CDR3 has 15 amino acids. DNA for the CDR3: TGTGCCAGCAGCCTCGGACAGGGGTGGTCAGATACGCAGTATTTT. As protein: CASSLGQGWSDTQYF.

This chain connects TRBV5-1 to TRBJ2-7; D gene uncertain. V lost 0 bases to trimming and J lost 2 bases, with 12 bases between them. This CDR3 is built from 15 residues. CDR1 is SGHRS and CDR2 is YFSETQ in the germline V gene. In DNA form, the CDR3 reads TGCGCCAGCAGCTTGGAGGCAGTTACAACCTACGAGCAGTACTTC. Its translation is CASSLEAVTTYEQYF. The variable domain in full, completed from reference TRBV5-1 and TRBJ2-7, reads KAGVTQTPRYLIKTRGQQVTLSCSPISGHRSVSWYQQTPGQGLQFLFEYFSETQRNKGNFPGRFSGRQFSNSRSEMNVSTLELGDSALYLCASSLEAVTTYEQYFGPGTRLTVT.

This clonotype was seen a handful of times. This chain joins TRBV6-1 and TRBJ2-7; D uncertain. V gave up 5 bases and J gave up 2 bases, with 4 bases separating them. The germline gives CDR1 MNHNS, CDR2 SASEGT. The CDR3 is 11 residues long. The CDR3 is CASSWTYEQYV. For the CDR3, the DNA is TGTGCCAGCAGTTGGACCTACGAGCAGTACGTC.

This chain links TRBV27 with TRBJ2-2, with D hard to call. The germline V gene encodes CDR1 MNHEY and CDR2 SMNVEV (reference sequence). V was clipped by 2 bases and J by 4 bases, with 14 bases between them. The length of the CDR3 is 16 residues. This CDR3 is CASSLGFQGLTGELFF. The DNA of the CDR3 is TGTGCCAGCAGTTTAGGGTTTCAAGGTCTCACCGGGGAGCTGTTTTTT.

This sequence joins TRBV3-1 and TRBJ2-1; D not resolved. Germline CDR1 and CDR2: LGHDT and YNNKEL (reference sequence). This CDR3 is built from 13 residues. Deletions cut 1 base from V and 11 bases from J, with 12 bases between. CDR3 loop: CASSQGPLHKQFF. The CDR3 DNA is TGTGCCAGCAGCCAAGGCCCCCTCCATAAGCAGTTCTTC.

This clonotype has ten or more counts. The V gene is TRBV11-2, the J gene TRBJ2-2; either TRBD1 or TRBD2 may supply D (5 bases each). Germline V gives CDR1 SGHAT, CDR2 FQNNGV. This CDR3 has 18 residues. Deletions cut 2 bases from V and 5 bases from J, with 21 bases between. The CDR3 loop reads CASSLFRWGSGKTGELFF. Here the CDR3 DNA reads TGTGCCAGCAGCTTATTCCGCTGGGGGTCGGGGAAGACCGGGGAGCTGTTTTTT. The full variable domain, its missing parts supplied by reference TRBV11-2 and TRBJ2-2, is EAGVAQSPRYKIIEKRQSVAFWCNPISGHATLYWYQQILGQGPKLLIQFQNNGVVDDSQLPKDRFSAERLKGVDSTLKIQPAKLEDSAVYLCASSLFRWGSGKTGELFFGEGSRLTVL.